What follows are 2 T cell receptor beta chains derived from one specimen sequenced in a study of blood T cell repertoires in COVID-19. Assay: immunoSEQ multiplex PCR; the TCRdb copy retains only in-frame clones and omits some. The sample has roughly 100,000 clones; over 85% are singletons. Input material: peripheral blood. The receptors were gathered from a woman in her forties or fifties with COVID-19, enrolled during active disease.

This sequence joins TRBV4-1 and TRBJ2-5, with 9 bases that match TRBD2. V was clipped by 0 bases and J by 6 bases; unmatched bases: 11. CDR1 and CDR2 from the germline V gene are MGHRA and YSYEKL. The CDR3 length is 17 residues. The CDR3 nucleotides are TGCGCCAGCAGCCAAGAGAGGGGCGGGGGGGCCGGAAAGACCCAGTACTTC. Translation: CASSQERGGGAGKTQYF.

This chain links TRBV13 with TRBJ2-2; D is ambiguous. The CDR3 runs to 16 residues. Germline V gene sequence: CDR1 PRHDT, CDR2 FYEKMQ (reference sequence). The germline V and J ends were trimmed by 5 bases and 0 bases, with 13 bases remaining between them. CDR3: CASSGEVLANTGELFF. The CDR3 bases are TGTGCCAGCAGCGGCGAGGTTCTCGCGAACACCGGGGAGCTGTTTTTT.